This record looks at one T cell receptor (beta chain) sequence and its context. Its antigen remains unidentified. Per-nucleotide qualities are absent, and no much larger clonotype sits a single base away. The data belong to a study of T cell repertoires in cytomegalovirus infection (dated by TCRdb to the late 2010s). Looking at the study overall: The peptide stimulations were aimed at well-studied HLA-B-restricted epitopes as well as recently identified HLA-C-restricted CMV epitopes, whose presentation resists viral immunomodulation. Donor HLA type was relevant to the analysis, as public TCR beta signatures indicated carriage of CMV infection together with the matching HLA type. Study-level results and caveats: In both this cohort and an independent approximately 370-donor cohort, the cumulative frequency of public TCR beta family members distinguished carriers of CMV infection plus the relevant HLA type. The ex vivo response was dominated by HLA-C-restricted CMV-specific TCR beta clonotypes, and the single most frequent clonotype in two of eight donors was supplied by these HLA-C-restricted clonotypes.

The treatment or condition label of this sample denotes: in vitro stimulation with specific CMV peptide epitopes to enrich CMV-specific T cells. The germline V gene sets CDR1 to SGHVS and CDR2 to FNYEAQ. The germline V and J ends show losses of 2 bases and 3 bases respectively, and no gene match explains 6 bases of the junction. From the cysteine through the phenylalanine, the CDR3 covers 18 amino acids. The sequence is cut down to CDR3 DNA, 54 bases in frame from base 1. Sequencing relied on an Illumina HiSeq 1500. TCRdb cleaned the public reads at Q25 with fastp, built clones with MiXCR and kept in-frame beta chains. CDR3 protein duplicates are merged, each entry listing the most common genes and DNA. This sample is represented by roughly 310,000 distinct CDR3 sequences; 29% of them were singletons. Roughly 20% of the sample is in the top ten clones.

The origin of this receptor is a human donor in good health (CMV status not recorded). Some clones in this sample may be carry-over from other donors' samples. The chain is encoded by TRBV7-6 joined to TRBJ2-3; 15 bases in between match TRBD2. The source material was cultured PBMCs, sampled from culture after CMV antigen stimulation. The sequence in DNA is TGTGCCAGCAGCTTAAGCCCGGGACTAGCGGGAGGAACAGATACGCAGTATTTT. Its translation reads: CASSLSPGLAGGTDTQYF.